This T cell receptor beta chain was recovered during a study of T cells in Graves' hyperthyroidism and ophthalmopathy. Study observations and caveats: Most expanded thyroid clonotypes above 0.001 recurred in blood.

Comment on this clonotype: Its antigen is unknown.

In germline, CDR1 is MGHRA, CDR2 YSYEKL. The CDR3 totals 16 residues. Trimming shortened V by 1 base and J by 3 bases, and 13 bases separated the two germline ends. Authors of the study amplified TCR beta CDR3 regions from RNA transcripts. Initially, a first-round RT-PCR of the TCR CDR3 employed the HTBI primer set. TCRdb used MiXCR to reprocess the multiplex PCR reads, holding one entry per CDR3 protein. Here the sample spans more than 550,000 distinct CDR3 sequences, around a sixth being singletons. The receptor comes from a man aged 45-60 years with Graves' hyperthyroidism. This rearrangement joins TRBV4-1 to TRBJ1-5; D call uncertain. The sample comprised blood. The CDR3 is CASSQVGGRTNQPQHF. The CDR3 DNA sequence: TGCGCCAGCAGCCAAGTCGGCGGGAGGACCAATCAGCCCCAGCATTTT.